The entry below describes one T cell receptor beta chain. Its antigen is unidentified. The data belong to a study of CD4+ T cells in melanoma. Whole-study results and caveats: In melanoma, neoantigen-specific CD4+ T cells reportedly differed in differentiation state. A reported correlation linked neoantigen-specific CD4+ T cells to CD8+, macrophage and B cell function.

This table comes from immunoSEQ multiplex PCR, and its TCRdb copy is limited to in-frame clones, with some not included. This sample has around 50,000 clones, with roughly 89% found just once. Germline lookup yields CDR1 SEHNR and CDR2 FQNEAQ (reference sequence). CDR3 length equals 13 residues. V was pared by 5 bases and J by 2 bases, with 9 bases between. The rearrangement joins TRBV7-9 to TRBJ2-5; D unresolved. The TCR sequence derives from a human donor with melanoma. Source material: peripheral blood. The CDR3 DNA reads as TGTGCCAGCAGCCTGGGATCTCAAGAGACCCAGTACTTC. Amino acid sequence: CASSLGSQETQYF.